One and the same sample provided the 19 T cell receptor beta chains below, sequenced in a study of cytomegalovirus exposure and HLA in healthy donors. The PCR ran on 60 Vbeta and 13 Jbeta primers. Data came from immunoSEQ multiplex PCR; TCRdb stores just in-frame clones and leaves some out. The data show 160,000 or so clones, with under 80% seen just once and around 1.5% held by the top ten. The sequenced sample was PBMCs. These receptors all come from a woman aged 30 to 39 in good health and CMV-seronegative.

The V and J genes are TRBV5-5 and TRBJ2-5; 12 bases line up with TRBD2. This CDR3 is 16 amino acids long. From germline, CDR1 is SGHKS and CDR2 YYEKEE (reference sequence). With V trimmed by 0 bases and J by 4 bases, 4 bases remained unmatched. Here the CDR3 reads CASSLELAGGRETQYF. In nucleotides, the CDR3 is TGTGCCAGCAGCTTGGAGCTAGCGGGGGGGCGAGAGACCCAGTACTTC. Complete variable domain (other parts from reference TRBV5-5 and TRBJ2-5): DAGVTQSPTHLIKTRGQQVTLRCSPISGHKSVSWYQQVLGQGPQFIFQYYEKEERGRGNFPDRFSARQFPNYSSELNVNALLLGDSALYLCASSLELAGGRETQYFGPGTRLLVL.

The CDR3 region has the DNA TGTGCCAGCAGCTTATCAGGCACTGAAGCTTTCTTT. It yields the protein CASSLSGTEAFF. The rearrangement links TRBV7-9 to TRBJ1-1; no firm D call. This CDR3 comprises 12 residues. With 2 bases removed from V and 4 bases from J, the gap between germline ends came to 5 bases. Per the germline V gene, CDR1 is SEHNR and CDR2 is FQNEAQ (reference sequence).

With regard to this clone: The junction and the germline gene differ at one end; a read error may be behind it. The chain couples TRBV7-9 to TRBJ2-4; weak D call: TRBD2 (5 bases). This CDR3 is built from 16 residues. Germline V gene data show CDR1 as SEHNR and CDR2 as FQNEAQ (reference sequence). As DNA, the CDR3 is TGTTCCAGCAGCTTAGCGAGCCTTTGGGCCAAAAACATTCAGTACTTC. It translates to CSSSLASLWAKNIQYF.

The rearrangement links TRBV6-5 to TRBJ2-2; a possible D gene is TRBD2 (5 bases). The CDR3 consists of 15 residues. Per the germline V gene, CDR1 is MNHEY and CDR2 is SVGAGI. Trimming pared 7 bases from V and 5 bases from J, leaving 17 bases between. CDR3 DNA sequence: TGTGCCAGCAAATCCGAGGGAGCCGGTACCGGGGAGCTGTTTTTT. Protein sequence: CASKSEGAGTGELFF.

The V gene is TRBV7-2, the J gene TRBJ1-4; 7 bases map to TRBD1. The trim removed 5 bases at V and 3 bases at J, leaving 6 bases unmatched. The CDR3 sequence is 15 residues long. Looked up from germline, CDR1 is SGHTA and CDR2 is FQGNSA. CDR3 bases: TGTGCCAGCAGCCGACAGGGCGGTGCTAATGAAAAACTGTTTTTT. Its translation: CASSRQGGANEKLFF.

V and J are TRBV6-5 and TRBJ1-5; D might be TRBD1 (5 bases). The CDR3 runs 13 residues. Germline V gene sequence: CDR1 MNHEY, CDR2 SVGAGI. Trimming took 4 bases from V and 2 from J, leaving 6 bases between them. The CDR3 DNA reads as TGTGCCAGCAGTTCGACAGGCAATCAGCCCCAGCATTTT. This gives the protein CASSSTGNQPQHF.

The chain joins TRBV2 to TRBJ1-2; possible D gene TRBD1, 5 bases. The CDR3 totals 15 residues. The germline V gene encodes CDR1 SNHLY and CDR2 FYNNEI. V lost 3 bases and J 5 bases, leaving 16 bases between the germline ends. The CDR3 nucleotides are TGTGCCAGCAGTGAGGGGCAACCCGGAGGGTATGGCTACACCTTC. Amino acid sequence: CASSEGQPGGYGYTF. Drawing the rest from reference TRBV2 and TRBJ1-2, the complete variable domain is EPEVTQTPSHQVTQMGQEVILRCVPISNHLYFYWYRQILGQKVEFLVSFYNNEISEKSEIFDDQFSVERPDGSNFTLKIRSTKLEDSAMYFCASSEGQPGGYGYTFGSGTRLTVV.

This clone showed up just once. The genes are TRBV7-9 and TRBJ1-2; a weak D match, TRBD1 (5 bases). Germline V lookup: CDR1 SEHNR, CDR2 FQNEAQ (reference sequence). CDR3 length: 14 residues. V was cut by 6 bases and J by 3 bases, with 14 bases left in between. This CDR3 reads CASSSRVQDYGYTF. In nucleotides, the CDR3 is TGTGCCAGCAGTTCCAGGGTTCAGGACTATGGCTACACCTTC.

The chain has TRBV5-4 and TRBJ1-2, with no clear D. Germline-derived CDR1 and CDR2 are SGHNT and YYREEE (reference sequence). The V end was cut by 3 bases, the J end by 4 bases, with 10 bases between. The CDR3 extends over 13 amino acids. CDR3 in amino acids: CASSSQRGYGYTF. CDR3 bases: TGTGCCAGCAGCTCGCAGCGGGGCTATGGCTACACCTTC.

V usage is TRBV30 and J usage is TRBJ1-6; 8 bases line up with TRBD1. With 2 bases clipped from V and 18 bases from J, the junction kept 6 bases outside the gene matches. The germline CDR1 and CDR2 sequences are GTSNPN and SVGIG (reference sequence). This CDR3 is 11 amino acids long. The CDR3 is CAWSPGDRRHF. CDR3 nucleotides: TGTGCCTGGAGTCCCGGGGACAGGCGCCACTTT. Filled out from reference TRBV30 and TRBJ1-6, the complete variable domain reads SQTIHQWPATLVQPVGSPLSLECTVEGTSNPNLYWYRQAAGRGLQLLFYSVGIGQISSEVPQNLSASRPQDRQFILSSKKLLLSDSGFYLCAWSPGDRRHFGNGTRLTVT.

The chain has TRBV14 and TRBJ2-1; weak D call: TRBD2 (6 bases). Trimming left V 0 bases short and J 8 bases short, with 20 bases between. This CDR3 has 17 amino acids. CDR1 is SGHDN, CDR2 FVKESK, per germline. CDR3 bases: TGTGCCAGCAGCCAAGATTTAGGATCTGGGACTGGCTATGAGCAGTTCTTC. Amino acids: CASSQDLGSGTGYEQFF.

This clone was detected only once. This sequence joins TRBV7-9 and TRBJ2-7; 14 bases are shared with TRBD2. There are 15 residues in the CDR3. V shed 5 bases, J shed 5 bases, and the junction held 5 bases outside the gene matches. Germline CDR1 SEHNR, CDR2 FQNEAQ (reference sequence). CDR3 sequence reads: CASSARLAGGHEQYF. CDR3 nucleotides: TGTGCCAGCAGCGCCCGACTAGCGGGGGGGCACGAGCAGTACTTC.

In its sample, this clone was seen a few times. The chain employs TRBV12-5 and TRBJ2-5; tentative D call: TRBD2 (6 bases). Per the germline V gene, CDR1 is LGHNT and CDR2 is FRNRAP. The CDR3 is 14 amino acids. Trimming stripped 6 bases from V and 0 bases from J, with 11 bases between. The CDR3 DNA is TGTGCTAGTGGGGTCGGGACTGACCAAGAGACCCAGTACTTC. Encoded protein: CASGVGTDQETQYF.

The chain is built from TRBV5-4 and TRBJ2-7; maybe TRBD2 (7 bases). There are 15 residues in the CDR3. The V gene lost 1 base and the J gene lost 3 bases, with 14 bases spanning the gap. CDR1 SGHNT and CDR2 YYREEE come from the germline V gene (reference sequence). The CDR3 DNA is TGTGCCAGCAGCTTGAAGGGGGGGGAGCTCTACGAGCAGTACTTC. It translates to CASSLKGGELYEQYF.

The CDR3 sequence is CASSSFRGHTDTQYF. Written as DNA, the CDR3 is TGTGCCAGCAGCTCCTTCAGGGGTCACACAGATACGCAGTATTTT. The chain has TRBV11-2 and TRBJ2-3; D is perhaps TRBD1 (6 bases). The CDR3 length is 15 residues. Looked up from germline, CDR1 is SGHAT and CDR2 is FQNNGV. Trimming cost V 4 bases and J 2 bases, with 13 bases left between them.

V and J are TRBV13 and TRBJ2-3; 9 bases map to TRBD2. V trimming: 5 bases; J trimming: 2 bases; junction bases outside the gene matches: 11. This CDR3 comprises 17 residues. The V gene's germline CDR1 is PRHDT and CDR2 FYEKMQ (reference sequence). CDR3 protein: CASSPEWRGGYTDTQYF. CDR3 nucleotides: TGTGCCAGCAGCCCCGAATGGCGGGGGGGCTACACAGATACGCAGTATTTT.

The chain is built from TRBV13 and TRBJ1-2; 7 bases agree with TRBD1. J lost 6 bases, V lost 5 bases, and 3 bases had no gene match. The CDR3 runs 12 residues. Germline CDR1 and CDR2: PRHDT and FYEKMQ (reference sequence). The CDR3: CASSIQGDGYTF. The CDR3 region has the DNA TGTGCCAGCAGCATCCAGGGGGATGGCTACACCTTC.

The chain is built from TRBV28 and TRBJ1-1, with TRBD1 as a possible D gene (5 bases). The CDR3 runs to 15 residues. The germline gives CDR1 MDHEN, CDR2 SYDVKM. Trimming left V 4 bases short and J 4 bases short, with 16 bases between. DNA for the CDR3: TGTGCCAGCAGTTCCGCCCAGGGATGGGGCACTGAAGCTTTCTTT. It translates to CASSSAQGWGTEAFF.

The chain employs TRBV18 and TRBJ2-3, with TRBD2 identical over 8 bases. V trimming: 2 bases; J trimming: 1 base; junction bases outside the gene matches: 11. The CDR3 is 18 amino acids. Germline CDR1 reads KGHSH; CDR2 reads LQKENI. CDR3 amino acids: CASSPRRRGSGGTDTQYF. For the CDR3, the DNA is TGTGCCAGCTCACCAAGGCGGCGCGGTAGCGGGGGCACAGATACGCAGTATTTT.